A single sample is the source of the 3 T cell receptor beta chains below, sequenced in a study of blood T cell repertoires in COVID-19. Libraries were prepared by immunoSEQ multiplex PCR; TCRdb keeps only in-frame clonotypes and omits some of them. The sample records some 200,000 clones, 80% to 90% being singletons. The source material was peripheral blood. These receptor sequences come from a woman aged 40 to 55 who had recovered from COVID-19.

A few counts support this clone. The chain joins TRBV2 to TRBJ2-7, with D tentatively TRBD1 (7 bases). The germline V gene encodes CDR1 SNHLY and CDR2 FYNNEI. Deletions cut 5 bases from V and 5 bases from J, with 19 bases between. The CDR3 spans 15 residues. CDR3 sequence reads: CASSWRGQGVDEQYF. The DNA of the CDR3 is TGTGCCAGCAGTTGGAGGGGGCAGGGCGTCGACGAGCAGTACTTC.

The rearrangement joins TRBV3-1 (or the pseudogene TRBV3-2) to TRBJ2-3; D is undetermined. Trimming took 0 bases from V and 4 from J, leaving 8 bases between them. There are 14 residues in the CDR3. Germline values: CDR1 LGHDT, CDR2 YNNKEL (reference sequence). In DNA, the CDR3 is TGTGCCAGCAGCCAAGAACGCAGTCCAGATACGCAGTATTTT. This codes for CASSQERSPDTQYF.

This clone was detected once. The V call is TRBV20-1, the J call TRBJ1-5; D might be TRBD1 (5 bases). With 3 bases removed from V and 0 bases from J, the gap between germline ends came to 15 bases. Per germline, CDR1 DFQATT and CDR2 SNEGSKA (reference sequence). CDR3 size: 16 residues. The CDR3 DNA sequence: TGCAGTGCTAGTAATGCCAGACAGTTTAGCAATCAGCCCCAGCATTTT. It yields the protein CSASNARQFSNQPQHF.